This TCR beta chain originates from a study of beta chain features in type 1 diabetes (dated by TCRdb to about 2018). Background on the whole study: Mean age, gender distribution, total cell number and subset yield were not different between patients and healthy donors. A total of about 100,000,000 sorted cells were examined across all samples, and RNA yield correlated strongly with the number of cells per subset. In the study, recently diagnosed type 1 diabetes patients and matched healthy donors were compared on the TCRB repertoires of their sorted circulating CD4+ T cell subsets. Regulatory and stem cell-like memory subsets were isolated from only 8 patients and about eight healthy donors, whereas naive and central memory subsets came from all 28 donors.

About this clone itself: Its antigen remains unidentified. Base quality data are lacking; no much larger clone is found one base away.

From a lookup of the germline V gene, CDR1 and CDR2 are LGHNA and YNFKEQ. Germline trimming amounts to 3 bases on V and 6 bases on J, with 8 as the count of junction bases outside the gene matches. The CDR3 measures 16 amino acids from cysteine to phenylalanine. Only the CDR3 region is kept as DNA, spanning 48 bases read in frame from base 1. From each donor, a single peripheral blood sample of 90 to 150 mL on average was drawn into heparinised tubes. Naive, central memory, regulatory and stem cell-like memory CD4+ T cells were sorted on a BD FACSAria II using a panel including CD45RO, CCR7, CD25, CD127, CD95 and CD27. Every sorted population had a purity above 95%. Right away, PBMCs were isolated by Lymphoprep density gradient centrifugation and were stained directly, with no culture step. So that batch effects would be minimized, each experiment stained and sorted samples in pairs, pairing one healthy donor with one patient.

The High Capacity cDNA Reverse Transcription Kit was used to reverse transcribe all of the isolated RNA, meaning that expressed TCRB transcripts were what got sequenced. Deep immunoSEQ sequencing was performed on naive, central memory and regulatory T cell samples, with an average of about 3.6 million total reads per sample. Sorted cells were lysed in RLT buffer and RNA was extracted with DNase-treated RNeasy Micro or Mini kits, depending on cell number. To prevent cross-contamination, each cell subset was processed individually, whereas patient and healthy donor samples were processed jointly. Using the immunoSEQ multiplex PCR, TCRB sequences were amplified from cDNA into 87-bp fragments spanning the CDR3 region. The amplicons were sequenced using the Illumina HiSeq platform. The study's processing was this. PCR bias was computationally corrected using synthetic template baselines, reads within Hamming distance 2 were collapsed, and singletons that could not be merged were discarded. By aligning reads against IMGT, V, D and J genes, CDR3 length, and insertions or deletions at six rearrangement sites were assigned. Within each subset, clonotype counts were normalized to sorted cell number, and only after that were true diversity and Gini coefficients computed with the tcR R package. The overlap coefficient, calculated on TCRB nucleotide sequences, was used to measure repertoire sharing. TCRdb took this table from immuneACCESS and kept in-frame rearrangements with V and J called. Such tables lack part of the clones; where checked against another copy, unresolved V genes explain under half of the gap, and the rest is unexplained. Clone size and the V and J calls come from that table; the DNA yielded D and trimming. This sample gives tens of thousands of clones in total; around 63% of them show up just once. The ten largest clonotypes hold 1.5% to 2% of the sample.

Overall study results and their limits: The naive, central memory and regulatory TCRB repertoires appeared to resemble one another more closely among patients than among healthy donors. Because cDNA was sequenced instead of genomic DNA, highly expressing activated cells could be over-represented, though the groups showed no difference in activation or CD3 levels. Only small numbers of individuals were included in the HLA sub-analyses, which left unresolved whether HLA type had any influence on TCRB rearrangement. A moderate but significant shortening of TCRB CDR3 length was observed in type 1 diabetes patients in all four CD4+ subsets. At VDJ recombination sites, type 1 diabetes patients had fewer insertions and more deleted nucleotides, which implies abnormalities in thymic rearrangement. PCR may preferentially amplify shorter templates, but because patient and control samples were amplified and corrected together, any resulting skew would affect both groups equally.

The chain uses TRBV4-2 and TRBJ1-2, and 12 bases in between align with TRBD1. This clonotype originated in a man aged 30 to 45 with type 1 diabetes. Some clones in this sample may be carry-over from other donors' samples. The material sequenced was Tregs from blood. Interpreted using the paper, the cell subset or site label stands for: regulatory CD4+ T cells. CDR3 region: CASSQDLGTGGNGYTF. Here is the DNA: TGTGCCAGCAGCCAGGATCTAGGGACAGGGGGCAATGGCTACACCTTC.